The rows below give T cell receptor beta chains drawn from one sample of a study of blood T cell repertoires in COVID-19. Profiled with immunoSEQ multiplex PCR; TCRdb holds only in-frame clones, not every one. The data show hundreds of thousands of clones, 80% to 90% seen once. The sequenced material came from peripheral blood. The source is a man aged 18 to 30 with COVID-19, enrolled during active disease. The CDR3 runs from the conserved cysteine through the conserved F or W. A D gene is named only where the DNA matches it firmly. A row's size may be missing; if present it is once, few, many or a size class.

V	size	J	D	DNA	CDR3
TRBV18	once	TRBJ2-1	TRBD2	TGTGCCAGCTCACCAGGGACTAGCGGCTACTACAATGAGCAGTTCTTC	CASSPGTSGYYNEQFF
TRBV4-1	-	TRBJ2-1	-	TGCGCCAGCAGCCGACAGGACAGCTCCTACAATGAGCAGTTCTTC	CASSRQDSSYNEQFF
TRBV28	-	TRBJ2-7	TRBD1	TGTGCCAGCAGTTTTACGGGACAGGGTGTCGAAGAGCAGTACTTC	CASSFTGQGVEEQYF
TRBV29-1	-	TRBJ1-1	-	TGCAGCGTTAGCGGGGTTATGAACACTGAAGCTTTCTTT	CSVSGVMNTEAFF
TRBV7-9	-	TRBJ2-1	-	TGTGCCAGCAGCTCCGGGGAGCAGTTCTTC	CASSSGEQFF
TRBV10-3	-	TRBJ2-3	TRBD2	TGTGCCATCAGTGCGGTAGCGGGAGTGGCAGATACGCAGTATTTT	CAISAVAGVADTQYF
TRBV27	once	TRBJ2-1	TRBD2	TGTGCCAGCAGGGTTGGGCTAGCGGGGCGGGGTGAGCAGTTCTTC	CASRVGLAGRGEQFF
TRBV2	-	TRBJ2-7	TRBD2	TGTGCCAGCGCGTGGCGGGAGAGGTACGAGCAGTACTTC	CASAWRERYEQYF
TRBV12-3/TRBV12-4	-	TRBJ1-6	-	TGTGCCAGCAGTCGTACAGGGTACGGGGCCCTCCACTTT	CASSRTGYGALHF
TRBV19	-	TRBJ1-4	-	TGTGCCAGTAGTACTGGACAGAGAAGAACTAATGAAAAACTGTTTTTT	CASSTGQRRTNEKLFF
TRBV5-4	-	TRBJ2-3	TRBD2	TGTGCCAGCAGCTTGGTTAGCGGGGGGTTCACAGATACGCAGTATTTT	CASSLVSGGFTDTQYF
TRBV27	-	TRBJ2-7	TRBD2	TGTGCCAGCAGTCCCAGGACTAGCGGGAGTTCCGAGCAGTACTTC	CASSPRTSGSSEQYF
TRBV10-2	-	TRBJ1-2	-	TGCGCCAGCACTAACAGGGTGGGCTATGGCTACACCTTC	CASTNRVGYGYTF
TRBV5-6	few	TRBJ2-7	TRBD1	TGTGCCAGCAGCCCGACAGGGTGGTACGAGCAGTACTTC	CASSPTGWYEQYF
TRBV5-1	-	TRBJ1-3	TRBD1	TGCGCCAGCAGCGGCAGGACAGGGGAAGGAAACACCATATATTTT	CASSGRTGEGNTIYF
TRBV5-4	-	TRBJ2-7	TRBD2	TGTGCCAGCAGCTTCTCTAGCGGGTCCTACGAGCAGTACTTC	CASSFSSGSYEQYF
TRBV6-6	few	TRBJ1-6	TRBD1	TGTGCCAGCGGGACAGGGTTAAACTCACCCCTCCACTTT	CASGTGLNSPLHF
TRBV5-1	once	TRBJ2-2	TRBD1	TGCGCCAGCGGGTGGTTGACAGGGGGCCCCAGGACCGGGGAGCTGTTTTTT	CASGWLTGGPRTGELFF
TRBV27	once	TRBJ2-1	-	TGTGCCAGCAGTTTACAGGTGGCAAATGAGCAGTTCTTC	CASSLQVANEQFF
TRBV4-1	-	TRBJ2-7	-	TGCGCCAGCAGCCAAGTAAACAGTCAGAACTACGAGCAGTACTTC	CASSQVNSQNYEQYF